Listed below are T cell receptor beta chains from one sample, sequenced in a study of T cell repertoires in cytomegalovirus infection. TCRdb recomputed calls from the reads with MiXCR, one row per CDR3 protein. In the table there are around 710,000 distinct CDR3 sequences, 25% to 35% of which are singletons. Their antigen targets remain unknown. The input for sequencing was cultured CD8+ T cells from PBMCs, taken from culture after CMV antigen stimulation. Every receptor here comes from a human donor in good health (CMV status not recorded). Some clones in this sample may be carry-over from other donors' samples. Each CDR3 is given with its conserved first and last residue. Fields, in order: CDR3 protein, V gene, clone size, D gene. The D gene is left open where the match is weak. Size tells how often a clone was seen (once, few, many) or the class of an expanded clone, and some rows leave it out.

cdr3_aa: CASSLWTSGGANNEQFF; v_call: TRBV5-1; clone_size: NA; d_call: TRBD2
cdr3_aa: CASSYDDTTGLNEQFF; v_call: TRBV6-2/TRBV6-3; clone_size: few; d_call: TRBD1
cdr3_aa: CASITASSYNEQFF; v_call: TRBV2; clone_size: few; d_call: NA
cdr3_aa: CASSHGLGYTF; v_call: TRBV13; clone_size: NA; d_call: NA
cdr3_aa: CASRRGWPDEQYF; v_call: TRBV7-9; clone_size: few; d_call: NA
cdr3_aa: CASSQDEGATYNEQFF; v_call: TRBV4-1; clone_size: NA; d_call: TRBD1
cdr3_aa: CASSWKGGRPGNTIYF; v_call: TRBV6-2/TRBV6-3; clone_size: few; d_call: TRBD1
cdr3_aa: CASSSGNGGHEQYF; v_call: TRBV27; clone_size: few; d_call: NA
cdr3_aa: CAIKTRVAGGRADTQYF; v_call: TRBV10-3; clone_size: few; d_call: TRBD2
cdr3_aa: CASSYSRQGPYNEQFF; v_call: TRBV6-6; clone_size: few; d_call: NA
cdr3_aa: CASSLVQLLNTEAFF; v_call: TRBV28; clone_size: few; d_call: NA
cdr3_aa: CASTLLLGAGVAWANVLTF; v_call: TRBV6-5; clone_size: many; d_call: NA
cdr3_aa: CASSFPGMVAGDNEQFF; v_call: TRBV7-9; clone_size: few; d_call: TRBD2
cdr3_aa: CASSPQGDNEQFF; v_call: TRBV27; clone_size: NA; d_call: TRBD1
cdr3_aa: CASSPQGSSNEQFF; v_call: TRBV6-5; clone_size: NA; d_call: NA
cdr3_aa: CASSSAPRQGYNEQFF; v_call: TRBV7-9; clone_size: NA; d_call: TRBD1
cdr3_aa: CASSFPGLSYEQYF; v_call: TRBV28; clone_size: few; d_call: TRBD2
cdr3_aa: CSVEGGGGGHYNEQFF; v_call: TRBV29-1; clone_size: NA; d_call: NA
cdr3_aa: CASSLVYRSFSYNEQFF; v_call: TRBV7-2; clone_size: few; d_call: NA
cdr3_aa: CASRRTLSGTDTQYF; v_call: TRBV5-1; clone_size: NA; d_call: NA
cdr3_aa: CASSITGQSYNEQFF; v_call: TRBV19; clone_size: NA; d_call: NA
cdr3_aa: CASSWGTGIADTQYF; v_call: TRBV27; clone_size: few; d_call: TRBD1
cdr3_aa: CASSLQETYGYTF; v_call: TRBV7-9; clone_size: many; d_call: NA
cdr3_aa: CASSLRLAGLVDTQYF; v_call: TRBV7-2; clone_size: few; d_call: TRBD2
cdr3_aa: CASSYSRTSGGSSTDTQYF; v_call: TRBV6-5; clone_size: NA; d_call: TRBD2
cdr3_aa: CASSLVIAGDNEQFF; v_call: TRBV5-1; clone_size: NA; d_call: TRBD2
cdr3_aa: CASRGGPWDETEAFF; v_call: TRBV6-4; clone_size: NA; d_call: NA
cdr3_aa: CASSPEAGWANVLTF; v_call: TRBV4-1; clone_size: NA; d_call: NA